This entry lists 29 T cell receptor beta chains sequenced from one sample in a study of T cells in localized non-small cell lung cancer. TCRdb keeps only in-frame clones here, not all; method: immunoSEQ multiplex PCR. The sample includes roughly 34,000 clones, under 85% of them seen just once. Sequencing was performed on peripheral blood, taken before any cancer treatment. The origin of the receptors is a male donor at least 60 years old with stage II squamous cell lung carcinoma.

This clone was seen a few times. The V and J genes are TRBV4-3 and TRBJ1-2; no firm D call. The CDR3 is made up of 17 amino acids. Germline CDR1 LGHNA, CDR2 YSLEER. Trimming left V 0 bases short and J 4 bases short, with 18 bases between. This CDR3 reads CASSQDGRKGPRYGYTF. Here the CDR3 DNA reads TGCGCCAGCAGCCAAGATGGTAGGAAAGGGCCCCGCTATGGCTACACCTTC.

The chain links TRBV10-3 to TRBJ1-5, with 9 bases identical to TRBD1. V lost 10 bases to trimming and J lost 4 bases; unmatched junction nucleotides: 8. Germline V gives CDR1 ENHRY, CDR2 SYGVKD. The CDR3 has 14 amino acids. The CDR3 coding sequence is TGTGCCACCGGGGACAGGGTCGGGAATCAGCCCCAGCATTTT. Translation gives CATGDRVGNQPQHF.

V gene TRBV5-4 combines with J gene TRBJ1-2; D is unclear. CDR3 size: 11 residues. Germline CDR1 reads SGHNT; CDR2 reads YYREEE (reference sequence). V lost 4 bases and J 10 bases, leaving 11 bases between the germline ends. CDR3 protein: CASSMAGFYTF. The CDR3 region has the DNA TGTGCCAGCAGCATGGCTGGGTTCTACACCTTC.

The chain joins TRBV5-4 to TRBJ2-3, with 8 bases fitting TRBD1. V dropped 0 bases and J dropped 10; count of bases not matched to a gene: 13. Germline values: CDR1 SGHNT, CDR2 YYREEE (reference sequence). The CDR3 runs 16 residues. The CDR3 DNA reads as TGTGCCAGCAGCTTGGACTACCTCATTACGACAGGGGCGCAGTATTTT. Encoded protein: CASSLDYLITTGAQYF.

V and J are TRBV25-1 and TRBJ2-1, with a tentative D call TRBD2 (5 bases). The germline CDR1 and CDR2 sequences are MGHDK and SYGVNS. V lost 6 bases to trimming and J lost 8 bases, with 14 bases between them. This CDR3 has 13 amino acids. CDR3 nucleotides: TGTGCCAGCAGAGGCCCTACGGGGTATGAGCAGTTCTTC. Protein: CASRGPTGYEQFF.

V gene TRBV29-1 combines with J gene TRBJ2-1, with D tentatively TRBD2 (5 bases). This CDR3 has 14 residues. Germline CDR1 and CDR2: SQVTM and ANQGSEA. Trimming cost V 0 bases and J 12 bases, with 18 bases left between them. The DNA of the CDR3 is TGCAGCGTTGAAGATGCATTCCTAGCTCTGGGGCAGTTCTTC. Residues: CSVEDAFLALGQFF.

The chain uses TRBV7-9 and TRBJ1-3; possibly TRBD1 for D (6 bases). CDR1 is SEHNR, CDR2 FQNEAQ, per germline (reference sequence). The V end was cut by 3 bases, the J end by 7 bases, with 7 bases between. This CDR3 region has 12 residues. The CDR3: CASSFQGNTIYF. Here the CDR3 DNA reads TGTGCCAGCAGCTTCCAGGGGAACACCATATATTTT. Full variable domain (missing parts from reference TRBV7-9 and TRBJ1-3): DTGVSQNPRHKITKRGQNVTFRCDPISEHNRLYWYRQTLGQGPEFLTYFQNEAQLEKSRLLSDRFSAERPKGSFSTLEIQRTEQGDSAMYLCASSFQGNTIYFGEGSWLTVV.

The rearrangement links TRBV29-1 to TRBJ2-1; 13 bases map to TRBD2. The CDR3 is 15 residues long. Germline lookup yields CDR1 SQVTM and CDR2 ANQGSEA. V lost 6 bases and J lost 3; bases outside the gene matches: 5. The CDR3 DNA is TGCAGCGTGCTAGGGACTAGCGGGAACTACAATGAGCAGTTCTTC. It is translated as CSVLGTSGNYNEQFF.

V and J are TRBV30 and TRBJ1-1, with TRBD1 as a possible D gene (6 bases). The V end lost 4 bases, the J end lost 6 bases, and 18 bases lay between the germline ends. The CDR3 loop spans 14 amino acids. The V gene's germline CDR1 is GTSNPN and CDR2 SVGIG (reference sequence). The CDR3 region has the DNA TGTGCCTGGACCCGGCAGGGGAGAGGCGCTGAAGCTTTCTTT. Translated, it gives CAWTRQGRGAEAFF. The variable domain in full, with the rest retrieved from reference TRBV30 and TRBJ1-1, is SQTIHQWPATLVQPVGSPLSLECTVEGTSNPNLYWYRQAAGRGLQLLFYSVGIGQISSEVPQNLSASRPQDRQFILSSKKLLLSDSGFYLCAWTRQGRGAEAFFGQGTRLTVV.

This clone was observed once. The CDR3, as DNA: TGTGCCAGCTCACCAGACAGGGTCACTGAAGCTTTCTTT. Its translation: CASSPDRVTEAFF. This rearrangement joins TRBV18 to TRBJ1-1; 7 bases map to TRBD1. The CDR3 spans 13 residues. Germline loops: CDR1 KGHSH, CDR2 LQKENI. The V gene end was trimmed by 2 bases and the J gene end by 4 bases; junction bases not matched to a gene: 1.

This clone appeared a single time. The chain joins TRBV5-1 to TRBJ2-7, with D perhaps matching TRBD1 (6 bases). From germline, CDR1 is SGHRS and CDR2 YFSETQ. CDR3 size: 11 residues. The ends were cut back, 5 bases at V and 7 bases at J, with 10 bases in the middle. The CDR3: CASSYGQEQYF. CDR3 DNA sequence: TGCGCCAGCAGTTACGGACAGGAGCAGTACTTC.

This clone was detected only once. The rearrangement links TRBV15 to TRBJ2-7; D not resolved. Germline lookup yields CDR1 LNHNV and CDR2 YYDKDF (reference sequence). Trimming stripped 0 bases from V and 4 bases from J, with 10 bases between. CDR3 length: 14 residues. The chain's CDR3 is CATSRDAGSYEQYF. CDR3 bases: TGTGCCACCAGCAGAGATGCAGGTTCTTACGAGCAGTACTTC.

The V and J genes are TRBV27 and TRBJ2-2, with D uncertain. This CDR3 spans 12 amino acids. From germline, CDR1 is MNHEY and CDR2 SMNVEV (reference sequence). Deletions cut 6 bases from V and 5 bases from J, with 7 bases between. DNA of the CDR3: TGTGCCAGCAGCCCCTTAACCGGGGAGCTGTTTTTT. Its translation: CASSPLTGELFF.

This clone was detected only a few times. The V call is TRBV2, the J call TRBJ1-1; a weak D match, TRBD1 (6 bases). The V end was cut by 3 bases, the J end by 11 bases, with 22 bases between. Germline V lookup: CDR1 SNHLY, CDR2 FYNNEI. The length of the CDR3 is 15 residues. For the CDR3, the DNA is TGTGCCAGCAGTGATTGGGCAGGGGCCACCGGTAGGGCTTTCTTT. Translation gives CASSDWAGATGRAFF.

The chain has TRBV15 and TRBJ2-1, with TRBD1 matching 11 bases. V dropped 0 bases and J dropped 7; count of bases not matched to a gene: 5. The length of the CDR3 is 16 residues. CDR1 and CDR2 (germline): LNHNV, YYDKDF (reference sequence). CDR3 nucleotides: TGTGCCACCAGCAGAGATAAGGGACAGGGGGTGAATGAGCAGTTCTTC. Encoded protein: CATSRDKGQGVNEQFF.

This clone appeared once. The rearrangement uses TRBV21-1 and TRBJ2-3; the table assigns TRBD2, which was not confirmed against the DNA. TRBV21-1 is labeled a pseudogene. The CDR3 is made up of 22 amino acids. CDR3: CASSNVRGRGSLRRTSTDTQYF. DNA for the CDR3: TGTGCCAGCAGCAACGTTAGAGGACGTGGCAGCCTAAGACGGACTAGCACAGATACGCAGTATTTT.

This chain links TRBV7-2 with TRBJ2-1; D is uncertain. V was pared by 0 bases and J by 3 bases, with 9 bases between. This CDR3 is built from 15 residues. Looked up from germline, CDR1 is SGHTA and CDR2 is FQGNSA. The CDR3 DNA follows: TGTGCCAGCAGCTTAGCGGCCAGTAACTACAATGAGCAGTTCTTC. The encoded protein is CASSLAASNYNEQFF.

A remark on this clone: One base separates it from a far larger clone, so it is likely a read error. The V gene is TRBV5-1, the J gene TRBJ1-2; possibly TRBD1 for D (5 bases). V was clipped by 1 base and J by 0 bases, with 16 bases between them. CDR1 and CDR2 (germline): SGHRS, YFSETQ. The CDR3 has 17 amino acids. CDR3 sequence reads: CASSLYEGQGPNYGYTF. CDR3 sequence (DNA): TGCGCCAGCAGCTTGTATGAAGGGCAGGGCCCTAACTATGGCTACACCTTC.

The chain couples TRBV7-9 to TRBJ2-3; the D gene is possibly TRBD2 (6 bases). V lost 5 bases and J lost 4, with 19 bases in between. Germline values: CDR1 SEHNR, CDR2 FQNEAQ (reference sequence). The CDR3 is 16 amino acids. The CDR3 nucleotides are TGTGCCAGCAGCCCCAGAAGGGACTTACACGCAGATACGCAGTATTTT. Its protein product is CASSPRRDLHADTQYF.

This rearrangement joins TRBV15 to TRBJ2-2, with a tentative D call TRBD1 (6 bases). This CDR3 has 16 amino acids. V lost 2 bases and J 6 bases, leaving 16 bases between the germline ends. The germline gives CDR1 LNHNV, CDR2 YYDKDF (reference sequence). The chain's CDR3 is CATSRSGAQGPGELFF. CDR3 in DNA: TGTGCCACCAGCAGATCAGGGGCGCAGGGCCCCGGGGAGCTGTTTTTT.

This clone occurred once. The chain combines TRBV28 with TRBJ1-1; D ambiguous. From germline, CDR1 is MDHEN and CDR2 SYDVKM. V was pared by 2 bases and J by 0 bases, with 7 bases between. The CDR3 is made up of 14 amino acids. The CDR3 loop reads CASSLGIMNTEAFF. CDR3 in DNA: TGTGCCAGCAGTTTAGGGATTATGAACACTGAAGCTTTCTTT. Full variable domain (missing parts from reference TRBV28 and TRBJ1-1): DVKVTQSSRYLVKRTGEKVFLECVQDMDHENMFWYRQDPGLGLRLIYFSYDVKMKEKGDIPEGYSVSREKKERFSLILESASTNQTSMYLCASSLGIMNTEAFFGQGTRLTVV.

The V gene is TRBV21-1, the J gene TRBJ1-4; the tabulated D call, TRBD1, remains unverified against the DNA. TRBV21-1 is a listed pseudogene. The CDR3 sequence is 20 residues long. Written as DNA, the CDR3 is TGTGCCAGCAGCATGCTCGGAGGGGGCGAGGTTGGGGTAACTAATGAAAAACTGTTTTTT. Residues: CASSMLGGGEVGVTNEKLFF.

The rearrangement joins TRBV27 to TRBJ1-2; TRBD1 is a possible D gene (5 bases). Between the trimmed V and J ends, which lost 0 bases and 2 bases, there was a span of 16 bases. Germline V gene sequence: CDR1 MNHEY, CDR2 SMNVEV (reference sequence). The CDR3 is made up of 17 amino acids. CDR3 sequence: CASSLSSGDVGNYGYTF. Here the CDR3 DNA reads TGTGCCAGCAGTTTATCATCGGGGGATGTGGGAAACTATGGCTACACCTTC.

The chain carries TRBV9 and TRBJ2-3; 11 bases align to TRBD2. The CDR3 spans 16 residues. Trimming removed 3 bases from V and 2 bases from J; junction bases left unmatched: 5. CDR1 and CDR2 from the germline V gene are SGDLS and YYNGEE. The CDR3 protein is CASSGTSGSVTDTQYF. The DNA for the CDR3 is TGTGCCAGCAGCGGGACTAGCGGGTCGGTCACAGATACGCAGTATTTT.

This clone has just one count. The gene calls are TRBV6-1 and TRBJ1-2; D is unresolved. V was pared by 10 bases and J by 7 bases, with 10 bases between. CDR3 length: 10 residues. Germline V gene lookup returns CDR1 MNHNS and CDR2 SASEGT. The CDR3 DNA reads as TGTGCCACTCGGAAGACTGGCTACACCTTC. This sequence encodes CATRKTGYTF.

The V call is TRBV7-9, the J call TRBJ2-3, with D hard to call. Trimming shortened V by 4 bases and J by 5 bases, and 7 bases separated the two germline ends. The CDR3 totals 12 residues. Germline V gives CDR1 SEHNR, CDR2 FQNEAQ (reference sequence). CDR3 nucleotide sequence: TGTGCCAGCAGCTCCGTGGAAGATACGCAGTATTTT. This codes for CASSSVEDTQYF.

The chain employs TRBV5-1 and TRBJ1-1; D is perhaps TRBD1 (5 bases). Per the germline V gene, CDR1 is SGHRS and CDR2 is YFSETQ. The CDR3 is 14 amino acids. The V gene lost 2 bases and the J gene lost 1 base, with 9 bases spanning the gap. DNA for the CDR3: TGCGCCAGCAGCTTAGGCGACAGGAACACTGAAGCTTTCTTT. Its protein is CASSLGDRNTEAFF.

The rearrangement links TRBV15 to TRBJ2-3, with D hard to call. The ends were cut back, 7 bases at V and 0 bases at J, with 8 bases in the middle. Looked up from germline, CDR1 is LNHNV and CDR2 is YYDKDF (reference sequence). The CDR3 contains 13 residues. The CDR3 DNA follows: TGTGCCACCACATCCAGGAGCACAGATACGCAGTATTTT. This gives the protein CATTSRSTDTQYF.

This clone is a singleton in its sample. The chain uses TRBV7-3 and TRBJ2-5; no clear D. The CDR3 contains 14 residues. V was pared by 3 bases and J by 0 bases, with 8 bases between. Germline V lookup: CDR1 SGHTA, CDR2 FQGTGA. CDR3 sequence: CASSFFGNQETQYF. CDR3 nucleotide sequence: TGTGCCAGCAGCTTTTTCGGAAACCAAGAGACCCAGTACTTC.